Listed below are T cell receptor beta chains from one sample, sequenced in a study of identical twins. TCRdb fed the 5' RACE reads into MiXCR, producing one record per CDR3 protein. The table records 500,000 to 650,000 distinct CDR3 sequences, 7% to 7.5% of them present only once. The data also belong to a second study, concerning yellow fever vaccine responses in identical twins.

Material for sequencing was PBMCs. The receptors here all came from a woman between 18 and 30 years old in good health. Both conserved end residues are part of each CDR3. A D gene is named only where the DNA matches it firmly. Expanded clones get a size class; other rows say once, few or many, or leave the size out.

j_gene: TRBJ1-2; v_gene: TRBV28; abundance: .; d_gene: .; CDR3nt: TGTGCCAGCAGTCCTCGTCCCGGGACACTCACCCCGGGTGGCTACACCTTC; CDR3aa: CASSPRPGTLTPGGYTF
j_gene: TRBJ2-1; v_gene: TRBV10-3; abundance: .; d_gene: .; CDR3nt: TGTGCCACCGATCCGGGACTCGGCAGTAATGAGCAGTTCTTC; CDR3aa: CATDPGLGSNEQFF
j_gene: TRBJ2-2; v_gene: TRBV6-2/TRBV6-3; abundance: many; d_gene: .; CDR3nt: TGTGCCAGCGTTCTCCGGGGGAACACCGGGGAGCTGTTTTTT; CDR3aa: CASVLRGNTGELFF
j_gene: TRBJ2-1; v_gene: TRBV12-3/TRBV12-4; abundance: few; d_gene: .; CDR3nt: TGTGCCAGCAGCGCAAATAGGGTTTCTTACAATGAGCAGTTCTTC; CDR3aa: CASSANRVSYNEQFF
j_gene: TRBJ2-1; v_gene: TRBV5-1; abundance: many; d_gene: TRBD2; CDR3nt: TGCGCCAGCAGCTTGGCCGGTAGCGGGAACTACAATGAGCAGTTCTTC; CDR3aa: CASSLAGSGNYNEQFF
j_gene: TRBJ1-1; v_gene: TRBV14; abundance: few; d_gene: .; CDR3nt: TGTGCCAGCAGCCAAGACGAAGGACTAGTTTGGACTGAAGCTTTCTTT; CDR3aa: CASSQDEGLVWTEAFF
j_gene: TRBJ2-6; v_gene: TRBV29-1; abundance: once; d_gene: .; CDR3nt: TGCAGCGTTGTAGGGGGAGCGGGGGCCAACGTCCTGACTTTC; CDR3aa: CSVVGGAGANVLTF
j_gene: TRBJ2-2; v_gene: TRBV9; abundance: many; d_gene: .; CDR3nt: TGTGCCAGCACCGACAGACCGAACACCGGGGAGCTGTTTTTT; CDR3aa: CASTDRPNTGELFF
j_gene: TRBJ2-1; v_gene: TRBV24-1; abundance: many; d_gene: TRBD2; CDR3nt: TGTGCCACCAGTGACTCTAGCGGGAGGATCTACAATGAGCAGTTCTTC; CDR3aa: CATSDSSGRIYNEQFF
j_gene: TRBJ2-5; v_gene: TRBV12-3/TRBV12-4; abundance: many; d_gene: .; CDR3nt: TGTGCCAGCAGTAAGGGACGGTGGGAGACCCAGTACTTC; CDR3aa: CASSKGRWETQYF
j_gene: TRBJ1-5; v_gene: TRBV20-1; abundance: many; d_gene: .; CDR3nt: TGCAGTGCTAGACCACAGGGAGATCAGCCCCAGCATTTT; CDR3aa: CSARPQGDQPQHF
j_gene: TRBJ2-1; v_gene: TRBV10-3; abundance: many; d_gene: .; CDR3nt: TGTGCCATCACGGGGCGCGAGGGGAACAATGAGCAGTTCTTC; CDR3aa: CAITGREGNNEQFF
j_gene: TRBJ2-2; v_gene: TRBV7-9; abundance: many; d_gene: TRBD2; CDR3nt: TGTGCCAGCAGCTTAGCCGGACTAGCGGTGAACACCGGGGAGCTGTTTTTT; CDR3aa: CASSLAGLAVNTGELFF
j_gene: TRBJ1-2; v_gene: TRBV3-1; abundance: many; d_gene: TRBD1; CDR3nt: TGTGCCAGCAGCCCCACAGGGGGCGCGAGGTATGGCTACACCTTC; CDR3aa: CASSPTGGARYGYTF
j_gene: TRBJ2-5; v_gene: TRBV6-5; abundance: .; d_gene: TRBD1; CDR3nt: TGTGCCAGCAGTTGGGACGACAGGGGGACAGAGACCCAGTACTTC; CDR3aa: CASSWDDRGTETQYF
j_gene: TRBJ1-3; v_gene: TRBV5-1; abundance: few; d_gene: .; CDR3nt: TGCGCCAGCAGCTTGGACGGGGGAAGCTCTGGAAACACCATATATTTT; CDR3aa: CASSLDGGSSGNTIYF
j_gene: TRBJ1-2; v_gene: TRBV10-3; abundance: .; d_gene: TRBD1; CDR3nt: TGTGCCATCAGTAACGACAGGGCGTTCGAGGGCTACACCTTC; CDR3aa: CAISNDRAFEGYTF
j_gene: TRBJ2-5; v_gene: TRBV18; abundance: .; d_gene: .; CDR3nt: TGTGCCAGCTCACCACCCTCATCATGGGAGACCCAGTACTTC; CDR3aa: CASSPPSSWETQYF
j_gene: TRBJ2-1; v_gene: TRBV5-1; abundance: few; d_gene: TRBD2; CDR3nt: TGCGCCAGCAGCGGCTTGACTAGCGGGCAGTTCTTC; CDR3aa: CASSGLTSGQFF
j_gene: TRBJ2-4; v_gene: TRBV12-3/TRBV12-4; abundance: .; d_gene: .; CDR3nt: TGTGCCAGCAGTTCCCCAGTGGTAGCCAAAAACATTCAGTACTTC; CDR3aa: CASSSPVVAKNIQYF
j_gene: TRBJ2-2; v_gene: TRBV6-4; abundance: .; d_gene: .; CDR3nt: TGTGCCAGCAGTGACGGACAGAGGGGGTATCCCGGGGAGCTGTTTTTT; CDR3aa: CASSDGQRGYPGELFF
j_gene: TRBJ2-2; v_gene: TRBV7-9; abundance: few; d_gene: TRBD1; CDR3nt: TGTGCCAGCAGCTTAGGTCTTGGACAGGAGAACACCGGGGAGCTGTTTTTT; CDR3aa: CASSLGLGQENTGELFF
j_gene: TRBJ2-1; v_gene: TRBV10-3; abundance: many; d_gene: TRBD1; CDR3nt: TGTGCCATCAGTGTTGGACAGGTCTACAATGAGCAGTTCTTC; CDR3aa: CAISVGQVYNEQFF
j_gene: TRBJ1-1; v_gene: TRBV12-3/TRBV12-4; abundance: few; d_gene: .; CDR3nt: TGTGCCAGCAGATTCCAGGACACGGTGAACACTGAAGCTTTCTTT; CDR3aa: CASRFQDTVNTEAFF
j_gene: TRBJ1-5; v_gene: TRBV12-3/TRBV12-4; abundance: .; d_gene: .; CDR3nt: TGTGCCAGCAGGGCACAGGACAATCAGCCCCAGCATTTT; CDR3aa: CASRAQDNQPQHF
j_gene: TRBJ1-4; v_gene: TRBV28; abundance: many; d_gene: .; CDR3nt: TGTGCCAGCAGTTTACCTGTCACCTCAACTAATGAAAAACTGTTTTTT; CDR3aa: CASSLPVTSTNEKLFF
j_gene: TRBJ2-1; v_gene: TRBV11-1; abundance: .; d_gene: TRBD2; CDR3nt: TGTGCCAGCAGCTTCCGGCTAGCGGGAGGGCCAATCTACTACAATGAGCAGTTCTTC; CDR3aa: CASSFRLAGGPIYYNEQFF
j_gene: TRBJ2-7; v_gene: TRBV18; abundance: many; d_gene: .; CDR3nt: TGTGCCAGCAGTCCCCCAAGCTCCTACGAGCAGTACTTC; CDR3aa: CASSPPSSYEQYF
j_gene: TRBJ2-3; v_gene: TRBV5-1; abundance: few; d_gene: .; CDR3nt: TGCGCCAGCAGCTCCTTCGCGGGGACCACAGATACGCAGTATTTT; CDR3aa: CASSSFAGTTDTQYF
j_gene: TRBJ2-7; v_gene: TRBV12-3/TRBV12-4; abundance: .; d_gene: .; CDR3nt: TGTGCCAGCAGTTTTGCCGAGGACCCAAGGAGGGAGCAGTACTTC; CDR3aa: CASSFAEDPRREQYF
j_gene: TRBJ2-3; v_gene: TRBV5-1; abundance: .; d_gene: TRBD1; CDR3nt: TGCGCCAGCAGCTTGGGAGGGGGCTTTATGGGTTCAGATACGCAGTATTTT; CDR3aa: CASSLGGGFMGSDTQYF
j_gene: TRBJ2-2; v_gene: TRBV13; abundance: many; d_gene: TRBD1; CDR3nt: TGTGCCAGCAGCTTAGTAGGTGTCGGACAGGCGAACACCGGGGAGCTGTTTTTT; CDR3aa: CASSLVGVGQANTGELFF
j_gene: TRBJ1-2; v_gene: TRBV7-9; abundance: few; d_gene: .; CDR3nt: TGTGCCAGCAGCTTAGCGGGAGGTGGCTATGGCTACACCTTC; CDR3aa: CASSLAGGGYGYTF
j_gene: TRBJ1-1; v_gene: TRBV6-5; abundance: .; d_gene: .; CDR3nt: TGTGCCAGCAGTTACTCCGGGTATTCACCTGAAGCTTTCTTT; CDR3aa: CASSYSGYSPEAFF
j_gene: TRBJ1-5; v_gene: TRBV4-2; abundance: many; d_gene: .; CDR3nt: TGTGCCAGCAGCCAAGAGGGCAGGGGCAATCAGCCCCAGCATTTT; CDR3aa: CASSQEGRGNQPQHF
j_gene: TRBJ2-7; v_gene: TRBV4-1; abundance: few; d_gene: .; CDR3nt: TGCGCCAGCAGCCACCCTCTCTTGTCCTACGAGCAGTACTTC; CDR3aa: CASSHPLLSYEQYF
j_gene: TRBJ2-1; v_gene: TRBV24-1; abundance: .; d_gene: TRBD2; CDR3nt: TGTGCCACCAGTGATCCCCGGGCTAGCGGGAAATACAATGAGCAGTTCTTC; CDR3aa: CATSDPRASGKYNEQFF
j_gene: TRBJ2-1; v_gene: TRBV20-1; abundance: many; d_gene: .; CDR3nt: TGCAGTGCCACTTGGGGCAATGAGCAGTTCTTC; CDR3aa: CSATWGNEQFF
j_gene: TRBJ2-2; v_gene: TRBV5-1; abundance: few; d_gene: .; CDR3nt: TGCGCCAGCAGCGAGAGTTTAACGAACACCGGGGAGCTGTTTTTT; CDR3aa: CASSESLTNTGELFF